This T cell receptor beta chain was recovered during a study of blood T cell repertoires in COVID-19. Background on the study: Both acute and convalescent COVID-19 samples were obtained from the United States, Italy and Spain. T cells, B-cell-depleted T cells, or PBMCs supplied cDNA or gDNA.

TCRdb keeps only in-frame clones here, not all; method: immunoSEQ multiplex PCR. Among fewer than 200,000 clones listed, around 90% were seen once. The sample comprised peripheral blood. This TCR was sampled from a man aged 60 to 75 with active or convalescent COVID-19.

CDR3 DNA: TGTGCCACCAGCAGGGCACAGGTCCTTAATGAAAAACTGTTTTTT. Amino acid sequence: CATSRAQVLNEKLFF. The chain recombines TRBV15 with TRBJ1-4; D possibly corresponds to TRBD1 (5 bases). V was cut by 3 bases and J by 4 bases, with 12 bases left in between. Germline CDR1 reads LNHNV; CDR2 reads YYDKDF (reference sequence). The CDR3 has 15 amino acids.